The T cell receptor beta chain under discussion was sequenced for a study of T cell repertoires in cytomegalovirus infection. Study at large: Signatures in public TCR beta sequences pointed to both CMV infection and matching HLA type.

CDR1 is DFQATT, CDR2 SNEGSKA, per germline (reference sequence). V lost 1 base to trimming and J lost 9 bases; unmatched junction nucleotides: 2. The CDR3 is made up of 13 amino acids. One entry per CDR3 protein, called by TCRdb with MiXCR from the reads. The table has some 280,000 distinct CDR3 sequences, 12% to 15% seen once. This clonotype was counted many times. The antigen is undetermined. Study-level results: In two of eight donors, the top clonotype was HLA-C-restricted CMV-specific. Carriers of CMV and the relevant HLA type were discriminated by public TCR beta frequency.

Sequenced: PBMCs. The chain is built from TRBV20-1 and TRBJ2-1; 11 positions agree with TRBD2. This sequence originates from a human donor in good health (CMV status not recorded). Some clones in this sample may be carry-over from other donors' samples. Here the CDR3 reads CSARVAGGPEQFF. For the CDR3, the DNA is TGCAGTGCTAGAGTAGCGGGGGGGCCTGAGCAGTTCTTC.